Below are 23 T cell receptor beta chains sequenced from a single sample in a study of T cell changes during pregnancy in multiple sclerosis. The assay was immunoSEQ multiplex PCR, and TCRdb's table has in-frame clones only and misses some. Here the sample spans about 60,000 clones, 92% being singletons. Source: peripheral blood, taken in the first trimester of pregnancy. These receptors all come from a female donor with multiple sclerosis, enrolled in a pregnancy study.

The rearrangement uses TRBV4-3 and TRBJ1-3, with no clear D. There are 18 residues in the CDR3. Germline CDR1 reads LGHNA; CDR2 reads YSLEER. Trimming removed 1 base at V and 0 bases at J, with 16 bases between. The CDR3 sequence is CASSQAHPGLVSGNTIYF. The CDR3 nucleotides are TGCGCCAGCAGCCAAGCCCACCCTGGACTGGTCTCTGGAAACACCATATATTTT.

This clone has only one observation. The rearrangement joins TRBV5-6 to TRBJ2-5; D gene uncertain. V lost 1 base and J 5 bases, leaving 3 bases between the germline ends. Germline values: CDR1 SGHDT, CDR2 YYEEEE. The CDR3 is 11 residues long. CDR3 sequence: CASSLSETQYF. As DNA, the CDR3 is TGTGCCAGCAGCTTGTCGGAGACCCAGTACTTC.

The V call is TRBV30, the J call TRBJ1-1; no firm D call. CDR1 is GTSNPN, CDR2 SVGIG, per germline (reference sequence). The CDR3 is made up of 13 amino acids. V lost 7 bases and J 1 base, leaving 13 bases between the germline ends. This chain's CDR3 is CASSKGGNTEAFF. CDR3 nucleotide sequence: TGTGCCTCCTCCAAGGGAGGGAACACTGAAGCTTTCTTT.

The chain has TRBV6-1 and TRBJ1-2; 9 nucleotides agree with TRBD1. V gave up 6 bases and J gave up 4 bases; unmatched junction bases: 0. Germline CDR1 MNHNS, CDR2 SASEGT. CDR3 length equals 12 residues. This CDR3 is CASRTGGYGYTF. CDR3 nucleotides: TGTGCCAGCAGGACAGGGGGCTATGGCTACACCTTC.

The genes are TRBV18 and TRBJ2-2; D perhaps matches TRBD2 (6 bases). CDR1 and CDR2 (germline): KGHSH, LQKENI. V lost 3 bases to trimming and J lost 4 bases, with 15 bases between them. This CDR3 is built from 16 residues. CDR3 sequence reads: CASSPEGVGGTGELFF. For the CDR3, the DNA is TGTGCCAGCTCACCTGAAGGGGTCGGGGGCACCGGGGAGCTGTTTTTT.

The chain carries TRBV27 and TRBJ2-7, with 8 bases that match TRBD1. Germline V CDR1 and CDR2: MNHEY, SMNVEV (reference sequence). The CDR3 runs 16 residues. J gave up 0 bases and V 3 bases, and 7 bases lay outside the gene matches. The CDR3 DNA is TGTGCCAGCAGTTTGTTCCCCACAGGGGGCTCCTACGAGCAGTACTTC. Its translation: CASSLFPTGGSYEQYF.

This chain joins TRBV7-9 and TRBJ2-7, with D perhaps TRBD2 (6 bases). V was cut by 5 bases and J by 0 bases, with 20 bases left in between. The CDR3 is 17 amino acids. Germline V gives CDR1 SEHNR, CDR2 FQNEAQ (reference sequence). CDR3 sequence (DNA): TGTGCCAGCAGCCCCGGGACTCCACGGGGCCCCTCCTACGAGCAGTACTTC. This translates into CASSPGTPRGPSYEQYF.

As concerns this clone: The CDR3 carries no conserved terminal phenylalanine or tryptophan, so it likely arises from a read error. The rearrangement links TRBV29-1 to TRBJ1-2, with a possible D match to TRBD1 (6 bases). Trimming removed 5 bases at V and 3 bases at J, with 10 bases between. The germline gives CDR1 SQVTM, CDR2 ANQGSEA. CDR3 size: 12 residues. CDR3 loop: CSVTGLHYGYTL. CDR3 nucleotides: TGCAGCGTTACAGGGTTACACTATGGCTACACCCTC.

The gene calls are TRBV5-4 and TRBJ2-7; D is perhaps TRBD1 (6 bases). CDR3 length equals 17 residues. The germline V gene has CDR1 SGHNT and CDR2 YYREEE (reference sequence). V gave up 4 bases and J gave up 0 bases, with 20 bases separating them. CDR3 sequence: CASSPVGTPLSSYEQYF. CDR3 in DNA: TGTGCCAGCAGCCCCGTCGGGACACCTCTTTCCTCCTACGAGCAGTACTTC.

This rearrangement joins TRBV7-2 to TRBJ2-3; D gene uncertain. The CDR3 contains 13 residues. Trimming pared 5 bases from V and 2 bases from J, leaving 8 bases between. CDR1 is SGHTA and CDR2 is FQGNSA in the germline V gene. This chain's CDR3 is CASSPQVTDTQYF. In DNA, the CDR3 is TGTGCCAGCAGCCCGCAGGTCACAGATACGCAGTATTTT.

This chain links TRBV15 with TRBJ1-1; 10 nucleotides match TRBD1. With V trimmed by 1 base and J by 5 bases, 7 bases remained unmatched. The CDR3 runs to 16 residues. Germline V gene lookup returns CDR1 LNHNV and CDR2 YYDKDF (reference sequence). In nucleotides, the CDR3 is TGTGCCACCAGCAGAGCCGCCGGGACAGGGGTAACTGAAGCTTTCTTT. Amino acid sequence: CATSRAAGTGVTEAFF.

The chain combines TRBV9 with TRBJ1-2, with 9 bases fitting TRBD1. Germline V lookup: CDR1 SGDLS, CDR2 YYNGEE. The V and J ends lost 3 bases and 0 bases, in that order; junction bases with no gene match: 3. The length of the CDR3 is 15 residues. CDR3 in DNA: TGTGCCAGCAGCGCTCGGGACAGGGCTAACTATGGCTACACCTTC. Amino acids: CASSARDRANYGYTF.

The J gene is TRBJ2-5, the V gene TRBV11-2; TRBD2 agrees at 8 bases. Germline CDR1 reads SGHAT; CDR2 reads FQNNGV. The CDR3 length is 16 residues. Trimming at V came to 1 base and at J to 5 bases, leaving 9 bases not matched to a gene. In DNA, the CDR3 is TGTGCCAGCAGCTTAGTGACGGGGGGGCCGTCGGAGACCCAGTACTTC. Translation: CASSLVTGGPSETQYF.

This sequence joins TRBV18 and TRBJ2-7; 7 nucleotides agree with TRBD2. Looked up from germline, CDR1 is KGHSH and CDR2 is LQKENI. V was pared by 1 base and J by 2 bases, with 8 bases of the junction left unmatched. This CDR3 contains 16 residues. The CDR3 DNA reads TGTGCCAGCTCACCACTCCGGGGAGGGCTGACCTACGAGCAGTACTTC. It encodes CASSPLRGGLTYEQYF.

The V and J genes are TRBV7-2 and TRBJ2-3; tentatively, D is TRBD1 (5 bases). There are 13 residues in the CDR3. Trimming cost V 3 bases and J 5 bases, with 9 bases left between them. CDR1 and CDR2 (germline): SGHTA, FQGNSA. The CDR3, as DNA: TGTGCCAGCAGCTTGGCCAGGGAAGATACGCAGTATTTT. This sequence encodes CASSLAREDTQYF.

V and J are TRBV5-6 and TRBJ2-7, with 8 positions matching TRBD2. The CDR3 loop spans 13 amino acids. Germline assignment: CDR1 SGHDT and CDR2 YYEEEE. With 3 bases clipped from V and 5 bases from J, the junction kept 4 bases outside the gene matches. CDR3 loop: CASSSSGGNEQYF. The DNA of the CDR3 is TGTGCCAGCAGCTCCTCGGGGGGGAACGAGCAGTACTTC.

The chain recombines TRBV10-3 with TRBJ2-3; D may be TRBD1 (6 bases). Germline V lookup: CDR1 ENHRY, CDR2 SYGVKD. This CDR3 region has 14 residues. V gave up 2 bases and J gave up 9 bases, with 15 bases separating them. CDR3 region: CAISENREYVTQYF. CDR3 coding DNA: TGTGCCATCAGTGAGAACAGGGAGTACGTAACGCAGTATTTT.

This rearrangement joins TRBV30 to TRBJ1-5; 7 nucleotides line up with TRBD1. V lost 3 bases, J lost 6 bases, and 14 bases stayed unmatched. There are 16 residues in the CDR3. From germline, CDR1 is GTSNPN and CDR2 SVGIG (reference sequence). Here the CDR3 reads CAWRARGGLGSQPQHF. CDR3 nucleotides: TGTGCCTGGAGGGCCCGAGGGGGCCTCGGGAGTCAGCCCCAGCATTTT. The whole variable domain, filled in from reference TRBV30 and TRBJ1-5, reads SQTIHQWPATLVQPVGSPLSLECTVEGTSNPNLYWYRQAAGRGLQLLFYSVGIGQISSEVPQNLSASRPQDRQFILSSKKLLLSDSGFYLCAWRARGGLGSQPQHFGDGTRLSIL.

The chain couples TRBV27 to TRBJ2-6; no reliable D call. Trimming left V 7 bases short and J 2 bases short, with 6 bases between. CDR3 size: 13 residues. From germline, CDR1 is MNHEY and CDR2 SMNVEV (reference sequence). The CDR3 here is CASMRTGANVLTF. CDR3 nucleotides: TGTGCCAGCATGCGCACTGGGGCCAACGTCCTGACTTTC.

V usage is TRBV15 and J usage is TRBJ2-7; 7 bases line up with TRBD1. Germline CDR1 and CDR2: LNHNV and YYDKDF (reference sequence). The V and J ends lost 3 bases and 2 bases, in that order; junction bases with no gene match: 7. The CDR3 consists of 15 residues. CDR3 loop: CATSRDHRGPYEQYF. The DNA of the CDR3 is TGTGCCACCAGCAGGGACCACAGGGGCCCCTACGAGCAGTACTTC.

The chain joins TRBV10-3 to TRBJ1-5; TRBD1 might be the D (6 bases). Trimming removed 3 bases from V and 7 bases from J, with 13 bases in between. The CDR3 is 14 amino acids. In germline, CDR1 is ENHRY, CDR2 SYGVKD. The CDR3 protein is CAISDKQGWQPQHF. The DNA for the CDR3 is TGTGCCATCAGTGATAAACAGGGTTGGCAGCCCCAGCATTTT.

Only one count was recorded for this clone. The chain links TRBV19 to TRBJ1-2; the D gene is possibly TRBD1 (5 bases). V was pared by 3 bases and J by 2 bases, with 13 bases between. The CDR3 loop spans 15 amino acids. Germline V gene sequence: CDR1 LNHDA, CDR2 SQIVND (reference sequence). The CDR3 loop reads CASSIAPTGNYGYTF. The CDR3 DNA follows: TGTGCCAGTAGTATCGCACCTACAGGAAACTATGGCTACACCTTC.

The chain has TRBV29-1 and TRBJ2-7, with 9 bases identical to TRBD1. The CDR3 is 12 amino acids. Looked up from germline, CDR1 is SQVTM and CDR2 is ANQGSEA. J was trimmed by 4 bases and V by 6 bases; bases with no gene match: 4. CDR3 coding DNA: TGCAGCGTCCCGGGACAGGGTTACGAGCAGTACTTC. Encoded protein: CSVPGQGYEQYF.